This passage covers 27 T cell receptor beta chains from one sample sequenced in a study of post-analysis software for immune sequencing data. General study points: Patients carried several TRBV segments more frequently than controls did, and TRBV5-6, TRBV5-1 and TRBV20-1 were among them.

No antigen is known for these receptors. Carried by the TCR beta cDNA libraries were unique molecular identifiers. Each CDR3 protein gets one entry after TCRdb re-called the PCR reads with MiXCR. The sample shows 450,000 to 650,000 distinct CDR3 sequences, roughly 45% of them seen only once. The sample was blood. These receptors were collected from a girl aged 5 to 17 with multiple sclerosis.

This clonotype was counted a few times. The rearrangement uses TRBV7-6 and TRBJ2-3; weak D call: TRBD1 (6 bases). Trimming pared 1 base from V and 1 base from J, leaving 21 bases between. This CDR3 spans 19 amino acids. CDR1 is SGHVS and CDR2 is FNYEAQ in the germline V gene. The CDR3 loop reads CASSLVTRGFLGGTDTQYF. The CDR3 DNA reads as TGTGCCAGCAGCTTAGTTACCAGGGGTTTCTTGGGCGGCACAGATACGCAGTATTTT.

The chain employs TRBV3-1 and TRBJ2-5; a weak D match, TRBD1 (5 bases). CDR3 length equals 15 residues. Germline V lookup: CDR1 LGHDT, CDR2 YNNKEL (reference sequence). V was shortened by 1 base and J by 5 bases, with 14 bases between the two germline ends. This chain's CDR3 is CASSQGSGHRETQYF. CDR3 DNA sequence: TGTGCCAGCAGCCAAGGCTCTGGACACCGCGAGACCCAGTACTTC.

V and J are TRBV29-1 and TRBJ1-1; maybe TRBD1 (5 bases). Trimming took off 3 bases at V and 6 bases at J, with 8 bases between the two ends. CDR1 SQVTM and CDR2 ANQGSEA come from the germline V gene. The CDR3 spans 11 residues. CDR3 amino acids: CSVDRGAEAFF. CDR3 sequence (DNA): TGCAGCGTTGACCGGGGGGCTGAAGCTTTCTTT.

The rearrangement uses TRBV20-1 and TRBJ2-3; no clear D gene. CDR3 length equals 12 residues. Trimming left V 3 bases short and J 5 bases short, with 9 bases between. Germline CDR1 is DFQATT and CDR2 is SNEGSKA (reference sequence). The CDR3 region has the DNA TGCAGTGCTAGTATAGCAGGAGATACGCAGTATTTT. It is translated as CSASIAGDTQYF.

This clonotype showed up many times. DNA for the CDR3: TGCAGCGTTGGATATACATCTTACGAGCAGTACTTC. This gives the protein CSVGYTSYEQYF. The J gene is TRBJ2-4, the V gene TRBV29-1; D is undetermined. Judging by the DNA end, TRBJ2-7 fits better; the J call may be wrong. CDR3 length: 12 amino acids. Germline lookup yields CDR1 SQVTM and CDR2 ANQGSEA.

This clonotype showed up just a few times. The CDR3 DNA reads as TGTGCCAGCAGCTTGGCGCCTACTGAAGCTTTCTTT. This sequence encodes CASSLAPTEAFF. The chain recombines TRBV7-2 with TRBJ1-1; D is undetermined. V shed 3 bases and J shed 5 bases, with 7 bases lying between them. Germline CDR1 is SGHTA and CDR2 is FQGNSA. This CDR3 is 12 amino acids long.

The V call is TRBV10-3, the J call TRBJ2-5, with TRBD2 identical over 12 bases. This CDR3 is built from 15 residues. CDR1 ENHRY and CDR2 SYGVKD come from the germline V gene. V lost 6 bases to trimming and J lost 1 base; unmatched junction nucleotides: 3. CDR3: CAIRGTSGLQETQYF. The DNA for the CDR3 is TGTGCCATCAGGGGGACTAGCGGGCTCCAAGAGACCCAGTACTTC.

This chain joins TRBV12-3 or TRBV12-4 and TRBJ2-1; TRBD2 matches at 16 bases. After removal of 5 bases from V and 7 bases from J, the junction contained 5 bases not matched to a gene. This CDR3 region has 16 residues. DNA of the CDR3: TGTGCCAGCAGTACGGGACTAGCGGGAGGGCCGAATGAGCAGTTCTTC. Protein: CASSTGLAGGPNEQFF.

The chain uses TRBV20-1 and TRBJ1-1, with TRBD1 as a possible D gene (5 bases). Germline-derived CDR1 and CDR2 are DFQATT and SNEGSKA (reference sequence). CDR3 length equals 14 residues. Trimming removed 0 bases at V and 12 bases at J, with 20 bases between. Here the CDR3 reads CSARDREGPGVSFF. DNA for the CDR3: TGCAGTGCTAGAGATAGAGAAGGACCGGGGGTATCTTTCTTT.

There are a few counts of this clonotype. V gene TRBV20-1 combines with J gene TRBJ2-7; D ambiguous. V shed 0 bases and J shed 0 bases, with 12 bases lying between them. Germline V gene data show CDR1 as DFQATT and CDR2 as SNEGSKA (reference sequence). The CDR3 consists of 15 residues. CDR3 sequence reads: CSARDDVEFSYEQYF. The CDR3 DNA reads as TGCAGTGCTAGAGATGATGTCGAATTCTCCTACGAGCAGTACTTC.

The chain recombines TRBV12-3 or TRBV12-4 with TRBJ2-7; D is uncertain. This CDR3 contains 11 residues. Trimming pared 4 bases from V and 7 bases from J, leaving 8 bases between. CDR3 in DNA: TGTGCCAGCAGTTCCATGTGGGAGCAGTACTTC. It encodes CASSSMWEQYF.

This clonotype has only one observation. This sequence joins TRBV28 and TRBJ1-4, with TRBD1 as a possible D gene (6 bases). The CDR3 is 15 amino acids. Deletions cut 7 bases from V and 0 bases from J, with 12 bases between. Germline assignment: CDR1 MDHEN and CDR2 SYDVKM. The CDR3 nucleotides read TGTGCCAGCAAACAGGGAGATGCAACTAATGAAAAACTGTTTTTT. Translating gives CASKQGDATNEKLFF.

This clonotype was seen many times. V gene TRBV7-9 combines with J gene TRBJ2-1, with D possibly being TRBD2 (6 bases). Trimming removed 4 bases at V and 2 bases at J, with 12 bases between. The CDR3 loop spans 15 amino acids. Germline V gene data show CDR1 as SEHNR and CDR2 as FQNEAQ (reference sequence). CDR3 sequence reads: CASSSSGLTYNEQFF. For the CDR3, the DNA is TGTGCCAGCAGCTCATCGGGACTCACCTACAATGAGCAGTTCTTC.

This clonotype was recorded many times. This rearrangement joins TRBV29-1 to TRBJ2-5; D unclear. The length of the CDR3 is 12 residues. The V end was cut by 2 bases, the J end by 5 bases, with 9 bases between. From germline, CDR1 is SQVTM and CDR2 ANQGSEA. The CDR3 reads CSVESGWETQYF. The CDR3 DNA sequence: TGCAGCGTTGAATCCGGGTGGGAGACCCAGTACTTC.

The chain links TRBV3-1 to TRBJ1-2; D is unclear. The length of the CDR3 is 13 residues. Germline CDR1 LGHDT, CDR2 YNNKEL (reference sequence). V was pared by 1 base and J by 8 bases, with 11 bases between. CDR3 nucleotide sequence: TGTGCCAGCAGCCAAGCCCCTCAGAGGGGCTACACCTTC. Amino acids: CASSQAPQRGYTF.

This clonotype was observed a few times. The V gene is TRBV5-5, the J gene TRBJ2-7; 9 nucleotides match TRBD2. The germline gives CDR1 SGHKS, CDR2 YYEKEE (reference sequence). This CDR3 contains 15 residues. The ends lost 0 bases at V and 2 bases at J; junction bases unmatched: 3. The CDR3 nucleotides read TGTGCCAGCAGCTTGGATCCTAGCGGGGCCTACGAGCAGTACTTC. Residues: CASSLDPSGAYEQYF.

The rearrangement uses TRBV5-5 and TRBJ2-3; D is possibly TRBD1 or TRBD2 (5 bases each). The CDR3 loop spans 15 amino acids. V was cut by 4 bases and J by 3 bases, with 15 bases left in between. The germline V gene encodes CDR1 SGHKS and CDR2 YYEKEE (reference sequence). CDR3 sequence (DNA): TGTGCCAGCAGCCCGGGACCGGGTGGGACAGATACGCAGTATTTT. It yields the protein CASSPGPGGTDTQYF.

This clonotype came up a few times. The genes are TRBV11-2 and TRBJ2-1; 11 positions match TRBD2. From germline, CDR1 is SGHAT and CDR2 FQNNGV. CDR3 size: 13 residues. J lost 9 bases, V lost 3 bases, and 1 base had no gene match. The CDR3 protein is CASSFGLAGEQFF. The CDR3 bases are TGTGCCAGCAGCTTTGGACTAGCGGGTGAGCAGTTCTTC. The full variable domain, with the rest looked up from reference TRBV11-2 and TRBJ2-1, is EAGVAQSPRYKIIEKRQSVAFWCNPISGHATLYWYQQILGQGPKLLIQFQNNGVVDDSQLPKDRFSAERLKGVDSTLKIQPAKLEDSAVYLCASSFGLAGEQFFGPGTRLTVL.

The V gene is TRBV12-3 or TRBV12-4, the J gene TRBJ1-2; a weak D match, TRBD1 (6 bases). Trimming took 5 bases from V and 3 from J, leaving 10 bases between them. The CDR3 has 13 residues. CDR3 amino acids: CASSGTGYYGYTF. DNA for the CDR3: TGTGCCAGCAGTGGAACAGGGTACTATGGCTACACCTTC.

As regards this clonotype: Just one base apart from a much larger clone, this may be a read error. The chain recombines TRBV12-3 or TRBV12-4 with TRBJ2-3; 9 bases align to TRBD2. The length of the CDR3 is 15 residues. V dropped 6 bases and J dropped 3; count of bases not matched to a gene: 7. In nucleotides, the CDR3 is TGTGCCAGCAGACGGACTAGCGCTAGAACAGATACGCAGTATTTT. It specifies CASRRTSARTDTQYF.

The J gene is TRBJ2-1, the V gene TRBV10-3; 7 bases line up with TRBD2. The V and J ends lost 0 bases and 6 bases, in that order; junction bases with no gene match: 8. Germline CDR1 is ENHRY and CDR2 is SYGVKD. The CDR3 is 16 residues long. CDR3 coding DNA: TGTGCCATCAGTGAGTCGGGGGAGGGCCTGAGCAATGAGCAGTTCTTC. Protein: CAISESGEGLSNEQFF.

The chain has TRBV20-1 and TRBJ2-2; 8 bases match TRBD2. Germline CDR1 is DFQATT and CDR2 is SNEGSKA (reference sequence). This CDR3 is 18 amino acids long. The trim removed 0 bases at V and 5 bases at J, leaving 14 bases unmatched. The CDR3: CSARDRSGGGRSTGELFF. The CDR3 nucleotides are TGCAGTGCTAGAGATAGGTCGGGGGGCGGGAGGAGTACCGGGGAGCTGTTTTTT.

This chain connects TRBV7-9 to TRBJ1-1; tentatively, D is TRBD1 (6 bases). The CDR3 is made up of 15 amino acids. Per the germline V gene, CDR1 is SEHNR and CDR2 is FQNEAQ (reference sequence). Trimming removed 5 bases at V and 3 bases at J, with 16 bases between. The CDR3 protein is CASSLNRVRDTEAFF. Written as DNA, the CDR3 is TGTGCCAGCAGCCTGAACAGGGTCCGGGACACTGAAGCTTTCTTT.

This clonotype has only a few counts. The chain is built from TRBV20-1 and TRBJ2-7; D remains unclear. The V gene's germline CDR1 is DFQATT and CDR2 SNEGSKA (reference sequence). Between the trimmed V and J ends, which lost 6 bases and 3 bases, there was a span of 9 bases. This CDR3 has 11 amino acids. CDR3 coding DNA: TGCAGTGCGGCTGAGAGCTACGAGCAGTACTTC. Protein: CSAAESYEQYF.

The V and J genes are TRBV12-3 or TRBV12-4 and TRBJ1-1; D gene uncertain. Trimming pared 5 bases from V and 8 bases from J, leaving 21 bases between. The CDR3 is 15 residues long. The DNA for the CDR3 is TGTGCCAGCAGTCCCGTAAACTCTGGGATCGCGGAAGCTTTCTTT. Its translation: CASSPVNSGIAEAFF.

The rearrangement joins TRBV10-3 to TRBJ2-5, with 7 bases identical to TRBD2. With 0 bases clipped from V and 6 bases from J, the junction kept 7 bases outside the gene matches. Germline loops: CDR1 ENHRY, CDR2 SYGVKD. This CDR3 has 15 residues. CDR3 residues: CAISESGQGGKTQYF. In DNA form, the CDR3 reads TGTGCCATCAGTGAGTCCGGCCAGGGAGGGAAGACCCAGTACTTC.

The rearrangement joins TRBV7-9 to TRBJ2-1; D remains ambiguous. Germline V gives CDR1 SEHNR, CDR2 FQNEAQ (reference sequence). CDR3 length: 12 amino acids. The V end was cut by 7 bases, the J end by 8 bases, with 12 bases between. The CDR3 DNA follows: TGTGCCAGCACCCCTTATCAGTATGAGCAGTTCTTC. This codes for CASTPYQYEQFF.